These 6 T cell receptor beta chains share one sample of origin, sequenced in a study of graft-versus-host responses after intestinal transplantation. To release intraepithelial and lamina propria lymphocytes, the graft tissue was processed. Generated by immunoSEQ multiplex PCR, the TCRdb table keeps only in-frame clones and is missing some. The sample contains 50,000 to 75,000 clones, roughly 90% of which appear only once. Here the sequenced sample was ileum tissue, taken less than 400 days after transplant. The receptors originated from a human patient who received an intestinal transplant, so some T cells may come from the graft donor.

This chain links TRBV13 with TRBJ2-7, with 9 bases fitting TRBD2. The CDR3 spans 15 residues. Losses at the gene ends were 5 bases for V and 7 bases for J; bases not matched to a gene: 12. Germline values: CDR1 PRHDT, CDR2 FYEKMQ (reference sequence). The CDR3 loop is CASSAPGLASWEQYF. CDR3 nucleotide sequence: TGTGCCAGCAGCGCACCGGGACTAGCCTCCTGGGAGCAGTACTTC.

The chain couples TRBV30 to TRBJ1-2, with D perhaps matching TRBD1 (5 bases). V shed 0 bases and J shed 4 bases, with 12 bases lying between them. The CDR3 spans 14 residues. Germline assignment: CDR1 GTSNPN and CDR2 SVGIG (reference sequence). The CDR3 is CAWSVPGTGYGYTF. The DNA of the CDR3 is TGTGCCTGGAGTGTCCCCGGGACGGGCTATGGCTACACCTTC.

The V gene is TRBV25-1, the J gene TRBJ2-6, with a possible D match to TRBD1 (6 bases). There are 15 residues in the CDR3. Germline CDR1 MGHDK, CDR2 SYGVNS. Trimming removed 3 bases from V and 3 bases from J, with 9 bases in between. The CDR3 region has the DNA TGTGCCAGCAGTGACAGGGGAAATGGGGCCAACGTCCTGACTTTC. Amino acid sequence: CASSDRGNGANVLTF.

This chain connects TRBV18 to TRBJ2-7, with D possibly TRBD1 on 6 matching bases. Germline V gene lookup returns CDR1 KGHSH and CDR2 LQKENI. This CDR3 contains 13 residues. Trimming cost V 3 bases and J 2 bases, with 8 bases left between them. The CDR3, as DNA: TGTGCCAGCTCACCCCAGGGGACCTACGAGCAGTACTTC. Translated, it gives CASSPQGTYEQYF.

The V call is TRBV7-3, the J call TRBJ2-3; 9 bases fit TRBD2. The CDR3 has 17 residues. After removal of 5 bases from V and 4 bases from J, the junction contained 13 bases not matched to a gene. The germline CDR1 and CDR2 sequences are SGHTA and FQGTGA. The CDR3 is CASSPFARGGAADTQYF. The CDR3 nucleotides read TGTGCCAGCAGCCCCTTCGCTCGCGGGGGGGCCGCAGATACGCAGTATTTT.

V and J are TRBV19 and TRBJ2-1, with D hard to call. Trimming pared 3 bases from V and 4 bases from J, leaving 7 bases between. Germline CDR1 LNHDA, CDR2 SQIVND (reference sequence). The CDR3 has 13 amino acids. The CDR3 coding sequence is TGTGCCAGTAGTATCGGGCTTTACAATGAGCAGTTCTTC. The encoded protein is CASSIGLYNEQFF. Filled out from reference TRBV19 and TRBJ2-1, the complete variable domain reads DGGITQSPKYLFRKEGQNVTLSCEQNLNHDAMYWYRQDPGQGLRLIYYSQIVNDFQKGDIAEGYSVSREKKESFPLTVTSAQKNPTAFYLCASSIGLYNEQFFGPGTRLTVL.